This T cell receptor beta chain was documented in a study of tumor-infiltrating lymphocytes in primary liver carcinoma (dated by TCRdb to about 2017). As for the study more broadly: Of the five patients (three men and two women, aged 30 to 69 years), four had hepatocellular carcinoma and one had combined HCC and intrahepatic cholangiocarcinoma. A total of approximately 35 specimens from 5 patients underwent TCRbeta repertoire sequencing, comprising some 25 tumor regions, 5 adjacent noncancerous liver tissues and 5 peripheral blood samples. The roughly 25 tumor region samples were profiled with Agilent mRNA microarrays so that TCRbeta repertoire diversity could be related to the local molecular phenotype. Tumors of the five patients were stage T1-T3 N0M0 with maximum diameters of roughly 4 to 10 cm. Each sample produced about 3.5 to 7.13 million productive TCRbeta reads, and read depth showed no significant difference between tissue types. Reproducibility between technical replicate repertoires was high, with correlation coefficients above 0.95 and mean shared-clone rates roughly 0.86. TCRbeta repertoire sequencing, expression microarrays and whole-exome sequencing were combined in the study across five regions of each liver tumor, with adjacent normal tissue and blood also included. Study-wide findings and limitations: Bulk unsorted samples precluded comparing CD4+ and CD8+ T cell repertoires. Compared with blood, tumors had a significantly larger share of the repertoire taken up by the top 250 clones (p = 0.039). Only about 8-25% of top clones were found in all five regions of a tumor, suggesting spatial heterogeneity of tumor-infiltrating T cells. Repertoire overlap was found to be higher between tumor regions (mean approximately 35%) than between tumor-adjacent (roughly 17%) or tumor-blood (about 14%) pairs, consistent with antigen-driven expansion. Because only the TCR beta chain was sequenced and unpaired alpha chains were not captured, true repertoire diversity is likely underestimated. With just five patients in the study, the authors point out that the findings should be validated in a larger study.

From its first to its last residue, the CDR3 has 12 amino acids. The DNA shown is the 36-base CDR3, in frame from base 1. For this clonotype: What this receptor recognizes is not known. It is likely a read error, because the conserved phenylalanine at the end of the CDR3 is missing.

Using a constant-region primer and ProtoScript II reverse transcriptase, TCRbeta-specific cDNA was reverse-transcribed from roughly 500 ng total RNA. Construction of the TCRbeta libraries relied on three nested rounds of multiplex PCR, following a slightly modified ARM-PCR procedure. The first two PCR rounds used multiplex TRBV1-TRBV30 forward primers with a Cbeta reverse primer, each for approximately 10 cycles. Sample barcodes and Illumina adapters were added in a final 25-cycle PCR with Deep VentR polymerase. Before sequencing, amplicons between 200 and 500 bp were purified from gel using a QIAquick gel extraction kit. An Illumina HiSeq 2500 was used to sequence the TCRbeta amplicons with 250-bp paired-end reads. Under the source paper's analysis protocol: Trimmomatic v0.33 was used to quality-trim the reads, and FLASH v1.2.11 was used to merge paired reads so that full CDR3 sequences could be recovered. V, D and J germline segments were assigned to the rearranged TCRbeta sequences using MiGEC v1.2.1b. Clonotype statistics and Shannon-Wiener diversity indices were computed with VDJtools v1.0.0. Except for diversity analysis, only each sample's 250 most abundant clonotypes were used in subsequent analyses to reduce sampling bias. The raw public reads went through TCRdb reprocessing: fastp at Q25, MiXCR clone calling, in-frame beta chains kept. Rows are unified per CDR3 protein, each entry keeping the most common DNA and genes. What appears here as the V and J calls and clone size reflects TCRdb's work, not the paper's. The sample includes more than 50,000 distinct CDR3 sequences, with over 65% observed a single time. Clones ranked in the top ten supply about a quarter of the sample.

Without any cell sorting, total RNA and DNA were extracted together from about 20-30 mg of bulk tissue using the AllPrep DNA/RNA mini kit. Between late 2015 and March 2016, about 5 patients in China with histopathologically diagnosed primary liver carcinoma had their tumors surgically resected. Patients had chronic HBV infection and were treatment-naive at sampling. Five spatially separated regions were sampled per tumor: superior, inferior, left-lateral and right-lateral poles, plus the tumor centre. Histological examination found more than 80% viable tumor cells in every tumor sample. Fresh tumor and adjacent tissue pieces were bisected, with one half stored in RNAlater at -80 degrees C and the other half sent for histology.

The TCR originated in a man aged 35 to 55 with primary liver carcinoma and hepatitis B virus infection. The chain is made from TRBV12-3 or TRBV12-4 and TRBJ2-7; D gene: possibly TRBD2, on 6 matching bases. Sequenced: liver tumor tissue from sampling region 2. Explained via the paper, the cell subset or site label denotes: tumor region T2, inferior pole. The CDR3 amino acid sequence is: CASSALAYEQYY. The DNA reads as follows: TGTGCTAGCAGTGCACTAGCCTACGAACAGTACTAC.